Presented here are 17 T cell receptor beta chains from one specimen sequenced in a study of T cells in Graves' hyperthyroidism and ophthalmopathy. TCR beta CDR3 regions were amplified from RNA transcripts. The HTBI primer set drove a first-round RT-PCR of the TCR CDR3. TCRdb fed the multiplex PCR reads into MiXCR, producing one record per CDR3 protein. Of around 660,000 distinct CDR3 sequences in the sample, 45% were seen once. The sequenced sample consisted of peripheral blood or thyroid tissue (not recorded which). The receptors were gathered from an adult man with Graves' disease, either hyperthyroidism or ophthalmopathy (not recorded which).

The J gene is TRBJ2-7, the V gene TRBV6-5; TRBD2 agrees at 14 bases. Germline trimming cut 5 bases from V and 4 bases from J; bases unmatched to any gene: 4. Germline V gene data show CDR1 as MNHEY and CDR2 as SVGAGI. The CDR3 has 15 residues. CDR3 sequence reads: CASSAGTSGRYEQYF. CDR3 coding DNA: TGTGCCAGCAGTGCCGGGACTAGCGGGAGATACGAGCAGTACTTC.

The table lists this clonotype with many counts. The genes are TRBV7-9 and TRBJ2-5, with D perhaps being TRBD1 or TRBD2 (5 bases each). With 1 base removed from V and 2 bases from J, the gap between germline ends came to 5 bases. The CDR3 consists of 13 residues. Germline V CDR1 and CDR2: SEHNR, FQNEAQ (reference sequence). CDR3 sequence reads: CASSLGGQETQYF. The CDR3 DNA follows: TGTGCCAGCAGCTTAGGGGGGCAAGAGACCCAGTACTTC.

This clonotype came up many times. The genes are TRBV2 and TRBJ1-2; D is ambiguous. The CDR3 is 13 amino acids. V shed 3 bases and J shed 4 bases, with 9 bases lying between them. Germline V gives CDR1 SNHLY, CDR2 FYNNEI. The CDR3 reads CASSEGILYGYTF. As DNA, the CDR3 is TGTGCCAGCAGTGAGGGGATTCTCTATGGCTACACCTTC. Drawing the rest from reference TRBV2 and TRBJ1-2, the complete variable domain is EPEVTQTPSHQVTQMGQEVILRCVPISNHLYFYWYRQILGQKVEFLVSFYNNEISEKSEIFDDQFSVERPDGSNFTLKIRSTKLEDSAMYFCASSEGILYGYTFGSGTRLTVV.

This clonotype was seen only a few times. V and J are TRBV10-3 and TRBJ1-2, with D perhaps matching TRBD1 (6 bases). Germline V CDR1 and CDR2: ENHRY, SYGVKD. CDR3 length equals 13 residues. V was clipped by 10 bases and J by 0 bases, with 12 bases between them. The CDR3 bases are TGTGCCAGCACCCAGGGGACTAACTATGGCTACACCTTC. It yields the protein CASTQGTNYGYTF.

V gene TRBV2 combines with J gene TRBJ1-4; no reliable D call. The CDR3 extends over 15 amino acids. V lost 7 bases, J lost 6 bases, and 18 bases lay in between. The V gene's germline CDR1 is SNHLY and CDR2 FYNNEI. The CDR3 is CASMWPEGDYEKLFF. CDR3 coding DNA: TGTGCCAGCATGTGGCCCGAGGGTGATTATGAAAAACTGTTTTTT.

The table lists this clonotype with many counts. The chain recombines TRBV7-2 with TRBJ1-3, with D hard to call. The germline gives CDR1 SGHTA, CDR2 FQGNSA. The V end was cut by 7 bases, the J end by 2 bases, with 9 bases between. This CDR3 region has 13 residues. This CDR3 is CASTSIPGNTIYF. The CDR3 coding sequence is TGTGCCAGCACCTCCATCCCTGGAAACACCATATATTTT.

As concerns this clonotype: Compared with germline, one end of the junction differs, possibly owing to a read error. The CDR3 nucleotides read TGTGCCAGCAGCGTCGGGACTGGAGCCTACAAGCAGTACTTC. Translation gives CASSVGTGAYKQYF. The chain carries TRBV7-2 and TRBJ2-7; possibly TRBD2 for D (6 bases). The CDR3 has 14 amino acids. Germline V gene data show CDR1 as SGHTA and CDR2 as FQGNSA.

Worth noting for this clonotype: Just one base apart from a much larger clone, this may be a read error. The CDR3 spells CASSESLPPNEKLFF. DNA of the CDR3: TGTGCCAGCAGTGAGTCTCTTCCCCCGAATGAAAAACTGTTTTTT. The V call is TRBV10-3, the J call TRBJ1-4, with D unresolved. Germline CDR1 reads ENHRY; CDR2 reads SYGVKD. CDR3 length: 15 amino acids.

J is TRBJ1-2 and V is TRBV19; D ambiguous. Germline lookup yields CDR1 LNHDA and CDR2 SQIVND (reference sequence). The CDR3 runs to 15 residues. Trimming stripped 4 bases from V and 5 bases from J, with 17 bases between. The CDR3 coding sequence is TGTGCCAGTAGTACTGTCTCATTGGGGAAATATGGCTACACCTTC. Translating gives CASSTVSLGKYGYTF.

The J gene is TRBJ2-6, the V gene TRBV7-9, with D possibly TRBD1 on 6 matching bases. Trimming pared 4 bases from V and 4 bases from J, leaving 14 bases between. Germline lookup yields CDR1 SEHNR and CDR2 FQNEAQ (reference sequence). The CDR3 loop spans 16 amino acids. This chain's CDR3 is CASSSGQRRGANVLTF. CDR3 in DNA: TGTGCCAGCAGCTCGGGACAACGGAGGGGGGCCAACGTCCTGACTTTC.

The V gene is TRBV24-1, the J gene TRBJ2-7; weak D call: TRBD2 (6 bases). The germline CDR1 and CDR2 sequences are KGHDR and SFDVKD. V was trimmed by 2 bases and J by 0 bases, leaving 10 bases between them. CDR3 length: 15 amino acids. The CDR3 coding sequence is TGTGCCACCAGTGATTCGGCGGGGAGCTCCTACGAGCAGTACTTC. It encodes CATSDSAGSSYEQYF.

V usage is TRBV16 and J usage is TRBJ2-2, with 9 bases identical to TRBD1. J lost 3 bases, V lost 4 bases, and 6 bases had no gene match. In germline, CDR1 is KGHSY, CDR2 FQNENV. The CDR3 totals 16 residues. CDR3 region: CASSRNTGGDTGELFF. The DNA for the CDR3 is TGTGCCAGCAGCCGGAATACAGGGGGCGACACCGGGGAGCTGTTTTTT.

This clonotype was observed a handful of times. This rearrangement joins TRBV6-5 to TRBJ2-7; the D gene could be TRBD1 or TRBD2 (5 bases each). This CDR3 region has 13 residues. Looked up from germline, CDR1 is MNHEY and CDR2 is SVGAGI. Trimming removed 6 bases from V and 5 bases from J, with 14 bases in between. Here the CDR3 DNA reads TGTGCCAGCAGCGCTGGGACCAGGGACGAGCAGTACTTC. It codes for CASSAGTRDEQYF.

This chain connects TRBV10-3 to TRBJ1-2, with 9 bases lining up with TRBD1. The J segment lost 6 bases and the V segment lost 7 bases, leaving 6 bases of the junction unmatched. The germline V gene has CDR1 ENHRY and CDR2 SYGVKD. The CDR3 has 13 residues. CDR3 loop: CAITRTGDDGYTF. DNA of the CDR3: TGTGCCATCACTAGGACAGGGGATGATGGCTACACCTTC.

The V gene is TRBV19, the J gene TRBJ1-5; 8 bases agree with TRBD1. V lost 7 bases to trimming and J lost 2 bases; unmatched junction nucleotides: 7. Germline V gives CDR1 LNHDA, CDR2 SQIVND (reference sequence). CDR3 length equals 15 residues. CDR3 protein: CASTKDRVGNQPQHF. The CDR3 DNA sequence: TGTGCCAGTACCAAGGACAGGGTCGGCAATCAGCCCCAGCATTTT.

The chain is built from TRBV19 and TRBJ2-2; 8 bases fit TRBD1. V shed 6 bases and J 4 bases; nucleotides not matched to a gene: 4. The CDR3 runs 14 residues. Germline V gene sequence: CDR1 LNHDA, CDR2 SQIVND (reference sequence). CDR3 coding DNA: TGTGCCAGTAGCAGGACAGGGATCACCGGGGAGCTGTTTTTT. Translated, it gives CASSRTGITGELFF.

The table lists this clonotype with many counts. This chain joins TRBV7-6 and TRBJ2-6; possible D gene TRBD1, 6 bases. Trimming stripped 1 base from V and 4 bases from J, with 11 bases between. This CDR3 comprises 16 residues. CDR1 is SGHVS and CDR2 is FNYEAQ in the germline V gene. For the CDR3, the DNA is TGTGCCAGCAGCTTAGATCAGGGGAGAGGGGCCAACGTCCTGACTTTC. The encoded protein is CASSLDQGRGANVLTF.